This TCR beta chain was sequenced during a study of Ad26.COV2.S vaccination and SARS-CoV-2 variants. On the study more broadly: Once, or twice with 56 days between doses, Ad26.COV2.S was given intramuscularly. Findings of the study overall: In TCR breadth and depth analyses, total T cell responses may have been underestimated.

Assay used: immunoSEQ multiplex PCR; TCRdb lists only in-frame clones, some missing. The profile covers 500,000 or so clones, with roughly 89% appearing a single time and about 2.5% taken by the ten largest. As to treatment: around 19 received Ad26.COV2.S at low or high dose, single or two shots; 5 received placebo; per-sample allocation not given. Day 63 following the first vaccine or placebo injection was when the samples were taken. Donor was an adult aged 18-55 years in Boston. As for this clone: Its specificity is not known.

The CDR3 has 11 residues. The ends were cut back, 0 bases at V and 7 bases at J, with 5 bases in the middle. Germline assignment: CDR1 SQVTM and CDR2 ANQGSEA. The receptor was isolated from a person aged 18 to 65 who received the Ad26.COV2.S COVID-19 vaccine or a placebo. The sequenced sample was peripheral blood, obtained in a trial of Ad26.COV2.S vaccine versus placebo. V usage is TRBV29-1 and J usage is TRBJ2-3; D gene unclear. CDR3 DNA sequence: TGCAGCGTTGAAGAATATAATACGCAGTATTTT. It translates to CSVEEYNTQYF.